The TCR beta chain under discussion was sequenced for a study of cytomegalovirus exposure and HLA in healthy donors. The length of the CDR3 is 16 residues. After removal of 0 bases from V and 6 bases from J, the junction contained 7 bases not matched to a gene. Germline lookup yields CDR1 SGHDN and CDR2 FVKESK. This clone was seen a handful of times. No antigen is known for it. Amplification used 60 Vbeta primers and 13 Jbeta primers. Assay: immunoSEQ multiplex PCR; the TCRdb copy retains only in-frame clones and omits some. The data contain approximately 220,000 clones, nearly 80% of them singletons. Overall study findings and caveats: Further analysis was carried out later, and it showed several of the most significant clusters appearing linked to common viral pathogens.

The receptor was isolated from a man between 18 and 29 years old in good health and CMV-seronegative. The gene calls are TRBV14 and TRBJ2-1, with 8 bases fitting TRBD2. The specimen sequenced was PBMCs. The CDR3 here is CASSQELGLGGNEQFF. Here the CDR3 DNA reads TGTGCCAGCAGCCAAGAATTGGGACTAGGAGGCAATGAGCAGTTCTTC.